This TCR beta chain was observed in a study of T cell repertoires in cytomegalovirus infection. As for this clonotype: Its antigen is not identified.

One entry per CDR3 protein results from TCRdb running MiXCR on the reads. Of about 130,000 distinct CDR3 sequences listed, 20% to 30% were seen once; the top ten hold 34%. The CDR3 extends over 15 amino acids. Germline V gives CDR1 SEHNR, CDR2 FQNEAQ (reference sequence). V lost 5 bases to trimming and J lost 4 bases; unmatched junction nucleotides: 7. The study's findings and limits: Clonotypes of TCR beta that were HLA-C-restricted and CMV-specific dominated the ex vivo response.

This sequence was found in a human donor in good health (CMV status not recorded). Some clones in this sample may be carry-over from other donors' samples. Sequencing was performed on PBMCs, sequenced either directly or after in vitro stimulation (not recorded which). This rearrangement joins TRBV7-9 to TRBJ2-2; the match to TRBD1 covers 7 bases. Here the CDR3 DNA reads TGTGCCAGCAGCCCGACAGGGAAAGGCACCGGGGAGCTGTTTTTT. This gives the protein CASSPTGKGTGELFF.